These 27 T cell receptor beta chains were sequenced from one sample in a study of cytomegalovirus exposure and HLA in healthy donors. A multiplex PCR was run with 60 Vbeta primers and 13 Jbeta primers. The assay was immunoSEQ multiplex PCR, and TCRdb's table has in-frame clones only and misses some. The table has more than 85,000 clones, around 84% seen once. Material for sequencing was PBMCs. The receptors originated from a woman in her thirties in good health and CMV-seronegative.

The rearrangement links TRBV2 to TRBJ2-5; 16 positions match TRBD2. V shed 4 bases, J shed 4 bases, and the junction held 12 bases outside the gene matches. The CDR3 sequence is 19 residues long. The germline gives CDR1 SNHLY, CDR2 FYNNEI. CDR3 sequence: CASSGLMGTSGRGIETQYF. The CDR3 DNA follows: TGTGCCAGCAGTGGCTTAATGGGGACTAGCGGGAGGGGTATAGAGACCCAGTACTTC.

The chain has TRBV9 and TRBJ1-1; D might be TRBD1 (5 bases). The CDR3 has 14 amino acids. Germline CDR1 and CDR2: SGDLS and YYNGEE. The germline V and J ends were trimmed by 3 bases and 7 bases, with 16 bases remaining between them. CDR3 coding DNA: TGTGCCAGCAGCGGTGGGGGGGGGTTCGATGAAGCTTTCTTT. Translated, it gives CASSGGGGFDEAFF.

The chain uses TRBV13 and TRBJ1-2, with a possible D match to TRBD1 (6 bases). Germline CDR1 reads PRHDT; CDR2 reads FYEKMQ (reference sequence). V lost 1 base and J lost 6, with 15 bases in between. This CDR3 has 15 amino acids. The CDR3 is CASSLESGGPDGYTF. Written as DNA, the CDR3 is TGTGCCAGCAGCTTAGAATCCGGGGGGCCGGATGGCTACACCTTC. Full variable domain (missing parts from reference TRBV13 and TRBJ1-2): AAGVIQSPRHLIKEKRETATLKCYPIPRHDTVYWYQQGPGQDPQFLISFYEKMQSDKGSIPDRFSAQQFSDYHSELNMSSLELGDSALYFCASSLESGGPDGYTFGSGTRLTVV.

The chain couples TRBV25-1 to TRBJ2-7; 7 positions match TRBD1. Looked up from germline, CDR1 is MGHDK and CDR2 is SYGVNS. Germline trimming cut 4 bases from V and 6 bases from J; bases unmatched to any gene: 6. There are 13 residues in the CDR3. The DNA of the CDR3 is TGTGCCAGCAGTGGACAGGGAAGGCTCGAGCAGTACTTC. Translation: CASSGQGRLEQYF.

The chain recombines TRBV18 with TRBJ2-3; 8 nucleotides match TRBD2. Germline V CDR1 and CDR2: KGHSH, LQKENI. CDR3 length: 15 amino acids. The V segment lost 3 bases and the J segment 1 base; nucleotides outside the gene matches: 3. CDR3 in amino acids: CASSPTSVGTDTQYF. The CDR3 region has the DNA TGTGCCAGCTCACCGACTAGCGTAGGCACAGATACGCAGTATTTT. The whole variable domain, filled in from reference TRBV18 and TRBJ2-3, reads NAGVMQNPRHLVRRRGQEARLRCSPMKGHSHVYWYRQLPEEGLKFMVYLQKENIIDESGMPKERFSAEFPKEGPSILRIQQVVRGDSAAYFCASSPTSVGTDTQYFGPGTRLTVL.

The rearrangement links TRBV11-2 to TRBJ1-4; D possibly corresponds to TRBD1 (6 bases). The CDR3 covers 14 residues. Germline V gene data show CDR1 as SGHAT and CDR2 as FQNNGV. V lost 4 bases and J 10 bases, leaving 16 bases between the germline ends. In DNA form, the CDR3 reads TGTGCCAGCAGCTCCAACAGGGCGTACCGAAAACTGTTTTTT. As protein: CASSSNRAYRKLFF.

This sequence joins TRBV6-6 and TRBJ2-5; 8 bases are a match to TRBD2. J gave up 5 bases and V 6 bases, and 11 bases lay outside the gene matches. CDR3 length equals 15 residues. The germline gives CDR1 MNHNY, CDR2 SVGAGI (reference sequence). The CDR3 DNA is TGTGCCAGCAGGGCGAGTAGCGGGATACCTGAGACCCAGTACTTC. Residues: CASRASSGIPETQYF.

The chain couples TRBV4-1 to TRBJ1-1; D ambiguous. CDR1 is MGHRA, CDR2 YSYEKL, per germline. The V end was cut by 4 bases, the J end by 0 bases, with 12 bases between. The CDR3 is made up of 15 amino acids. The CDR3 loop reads CASSPWADVNTEAFF. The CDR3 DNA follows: TGCGCCAGCAGCCCTTGGGCCGATGTGAACACTGAAGCTTTCTTT.

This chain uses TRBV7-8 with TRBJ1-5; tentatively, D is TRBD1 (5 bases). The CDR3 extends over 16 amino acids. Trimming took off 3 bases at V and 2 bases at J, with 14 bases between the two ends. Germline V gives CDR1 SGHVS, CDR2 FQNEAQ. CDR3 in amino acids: CASSFSGHGRNQPQHF. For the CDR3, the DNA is TGTGCCAGCAGCTTTTCTGGACACGGTCGCAATCAGCCCCAGCATTTT.

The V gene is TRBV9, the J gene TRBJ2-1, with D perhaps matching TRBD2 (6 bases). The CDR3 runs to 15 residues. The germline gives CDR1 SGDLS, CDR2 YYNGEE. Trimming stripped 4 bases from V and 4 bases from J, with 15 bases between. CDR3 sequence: CASSPPGGPYNEQFF. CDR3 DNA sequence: TGTGCCAGCAGCCCCCCCGGGGGACCTTACAATGAGCAGTTCTTC.

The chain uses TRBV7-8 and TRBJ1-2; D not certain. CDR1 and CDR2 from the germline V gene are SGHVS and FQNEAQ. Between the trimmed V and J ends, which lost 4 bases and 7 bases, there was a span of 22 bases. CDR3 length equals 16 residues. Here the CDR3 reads CASSSETAKGVAGYTF. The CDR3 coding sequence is TGTGCCAGCAGCTCGGAGACCGCCAAAGGCGTTGCTGGCTACACCTTC.

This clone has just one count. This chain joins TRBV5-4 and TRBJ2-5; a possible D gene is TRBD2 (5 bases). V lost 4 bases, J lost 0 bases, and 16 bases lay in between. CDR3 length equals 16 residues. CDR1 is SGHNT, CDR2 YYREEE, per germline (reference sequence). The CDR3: CASSVGGPAYQETQYF. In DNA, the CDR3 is TGTGCCAGCAGCGTAGGCGGGCCAGCTTACCAAGAGACCCAGTACTTC.

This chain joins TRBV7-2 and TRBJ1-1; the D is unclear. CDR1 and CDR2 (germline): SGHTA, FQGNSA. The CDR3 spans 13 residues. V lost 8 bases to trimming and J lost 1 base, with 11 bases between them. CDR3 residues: CASCVQANTEAFF. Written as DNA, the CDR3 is TGTGCCAGCTGCGTTCAAGCGAACACTGAAGCTTTCTTT.

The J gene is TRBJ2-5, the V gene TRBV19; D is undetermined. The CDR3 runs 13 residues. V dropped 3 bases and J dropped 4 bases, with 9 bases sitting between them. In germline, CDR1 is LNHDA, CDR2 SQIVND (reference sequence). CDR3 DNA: TGTGCCAGTAGTATGGCTCGAGGAGAGACCCAGTACTTC. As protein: CASSMARGETQYF.

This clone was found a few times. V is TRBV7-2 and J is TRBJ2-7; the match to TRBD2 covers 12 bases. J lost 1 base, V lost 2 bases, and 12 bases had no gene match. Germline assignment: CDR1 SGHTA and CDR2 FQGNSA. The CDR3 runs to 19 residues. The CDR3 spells CASSLPRLAGGANSYEQYF. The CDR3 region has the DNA TGTGCCAGCAGCTTACCACGGCTAGCGGGGGGGGCGAATTCCTACGAGCAGTACTTC.

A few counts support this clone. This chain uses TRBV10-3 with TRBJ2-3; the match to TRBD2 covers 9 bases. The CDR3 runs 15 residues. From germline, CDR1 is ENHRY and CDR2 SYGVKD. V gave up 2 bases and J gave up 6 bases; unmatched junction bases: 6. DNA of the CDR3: TGTGCCATCAGTGAGGGTCTAGCGGGATCGGATACGCAGTATTTT. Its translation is CAISEGLAGSDTQYF.

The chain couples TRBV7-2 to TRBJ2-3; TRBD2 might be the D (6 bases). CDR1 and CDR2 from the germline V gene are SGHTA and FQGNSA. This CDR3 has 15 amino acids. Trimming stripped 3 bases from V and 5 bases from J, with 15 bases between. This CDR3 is CASSFMSVGGDTQYF. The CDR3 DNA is TGTGCCAGCAGCTTTATGAGTGTCGGGGGAGATACGCAGTATTTT.

The CDR3 DNA sequence: TGCGCCAGCAGCCACGCATTTGGGGGACAGGGGAATGAGCAGTTCTTC. It is translated as CASSHAFGGQGNEQFF. This chain links TRBV4-3 with TRBJ2-1; 10 bases align to TRBD1. The V gene end was trimmed by 3 bases and the J gene end by 7 bases; junction bases not matched to a gene: 9. Germline assignment: CDR1 LGHNA and CDR2 YSLEER. The CDR3 length is 16 residues.

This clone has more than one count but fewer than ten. CDR3 amino acids: CASNTGEHREAFF. Written as DNA, the CDR3 is TGCGCCAGCAATACAGGAGAACACCGAGAAGCTTTCTTT. This chain uses TRBV10-2 with TRBJ1-1; tentatively, D is TRBD1 (5 bases). This CDR3 has 13 amino acids. Germline assignment: CDR1 WSHSY and CDR2 SAAADI. Trimming took 7 bases from V and 8 from J, leaving 17 bases between them.

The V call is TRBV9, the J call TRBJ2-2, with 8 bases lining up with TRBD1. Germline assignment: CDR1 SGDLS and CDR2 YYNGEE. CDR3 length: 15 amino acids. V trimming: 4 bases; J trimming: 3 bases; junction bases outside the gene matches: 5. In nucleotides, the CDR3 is TGTGCCAGCAGCCCAAGACAGGGGCACACCGGGGAGCTGTTTTTT. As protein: CASSPRQGHTGELFF.

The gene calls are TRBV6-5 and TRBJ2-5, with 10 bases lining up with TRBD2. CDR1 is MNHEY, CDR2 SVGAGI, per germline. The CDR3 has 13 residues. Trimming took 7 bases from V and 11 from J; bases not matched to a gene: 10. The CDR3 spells CASKVAGGREQYF. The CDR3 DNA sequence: TGTGCCAGCAAGGTAGCGGGAGGTCGGGAGCAGTACTTC.

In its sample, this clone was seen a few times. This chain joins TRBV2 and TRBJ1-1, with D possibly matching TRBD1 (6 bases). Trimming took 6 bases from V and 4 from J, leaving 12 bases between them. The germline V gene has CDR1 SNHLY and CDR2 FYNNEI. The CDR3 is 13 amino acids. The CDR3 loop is CASRQGMATEAFF. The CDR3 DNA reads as TGTGCCAGCAGACAGGGTATGGCCACTGAAGCTTTCTTT. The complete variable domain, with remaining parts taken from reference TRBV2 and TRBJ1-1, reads EPEVTQTPSHQVTQMGQEVILRCVPISNHLYFYWYRQILGQKVEFLVSFYNNEISEKSEIFDDQFSVERPDGSNFTLKIRSTKLEDSAMYFCASRQGMATEAFFGQGTRLTVV.

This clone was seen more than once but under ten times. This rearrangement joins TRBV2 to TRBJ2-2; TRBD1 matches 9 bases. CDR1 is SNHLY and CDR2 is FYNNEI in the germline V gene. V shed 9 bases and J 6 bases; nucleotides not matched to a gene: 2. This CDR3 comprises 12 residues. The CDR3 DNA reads TGTGCCAGTGACAGGGGGGCCGGGGAGCTGTTTTTT. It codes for CASDRGAGELFF.

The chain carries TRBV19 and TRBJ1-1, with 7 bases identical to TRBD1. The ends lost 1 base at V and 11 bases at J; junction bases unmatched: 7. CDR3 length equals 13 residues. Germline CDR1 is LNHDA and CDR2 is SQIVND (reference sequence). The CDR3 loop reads CASSIVRGQTAFF. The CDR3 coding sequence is TGTGCCAGTAGTATAGTCCGGGGACAGACGGCTTTCTTT. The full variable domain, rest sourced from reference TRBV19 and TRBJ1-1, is DGGITQSPKYLFRKEGQNVTLSCEQNLNHDAMYWYRQDPGQGLRLIYYSQIVNDFQKGDIAEGYSVSREKKESFPLTVTSAQKNPTAFYLCASSIVRGQTAFFGQGTRLTVV.

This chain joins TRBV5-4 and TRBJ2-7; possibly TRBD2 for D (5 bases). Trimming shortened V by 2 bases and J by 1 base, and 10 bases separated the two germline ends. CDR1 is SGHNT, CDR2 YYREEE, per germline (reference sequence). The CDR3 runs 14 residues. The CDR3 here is CASSFRGRSYEQYF. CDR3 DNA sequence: TGTGCCAGCAGCTTCCGGGGAAGGTCCTACGAGCAGTACTTC.

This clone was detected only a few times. CDR3 sequence: CASSPDRERHQPQHF. The CDR3 nucleotides read TGTGCCAGCAGTCCGGACAGGGAAAGGCATCAGCCCCAGCATTTT. V gene TRBV6-1 combines with J gene TRBJ1-5; 8 bases match TRBD1. Looked up from germline, CDR1 is MNHNS and CDR2 is SASEGT. The CDR3 covers 15 residues. V trimming: 5 bases; J trimming: 5 bases; junction bases outside the gene matches: 8.

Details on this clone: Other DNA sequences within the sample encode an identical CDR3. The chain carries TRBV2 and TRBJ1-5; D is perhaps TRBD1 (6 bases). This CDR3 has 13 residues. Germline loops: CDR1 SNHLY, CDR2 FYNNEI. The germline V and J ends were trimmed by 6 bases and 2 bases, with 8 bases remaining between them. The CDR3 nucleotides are TGTGCCAGCAGCGAGGGGGGCAATCAGCCCCAGCATTTT. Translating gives CASSEGGNQPQHF.